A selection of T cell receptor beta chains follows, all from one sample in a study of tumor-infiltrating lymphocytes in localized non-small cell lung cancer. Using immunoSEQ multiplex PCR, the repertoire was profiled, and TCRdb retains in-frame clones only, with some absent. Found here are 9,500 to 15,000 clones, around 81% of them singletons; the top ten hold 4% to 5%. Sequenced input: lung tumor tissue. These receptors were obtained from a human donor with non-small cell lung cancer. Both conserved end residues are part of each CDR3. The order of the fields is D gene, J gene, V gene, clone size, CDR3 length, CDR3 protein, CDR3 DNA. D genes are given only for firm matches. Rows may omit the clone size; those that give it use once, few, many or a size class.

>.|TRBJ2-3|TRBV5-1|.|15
CASSPRDRSTDTQYF
TGCGCCAGCAGCCCCAGGGATAGAAGCACAGATACGCAGTATTTT
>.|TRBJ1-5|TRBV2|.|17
CASSDFPASYSNQPQHF
TGTGCCAGCAGTGATTTCCCAGCCTCTTATAGCAATCAGCCCCAGCATTTT
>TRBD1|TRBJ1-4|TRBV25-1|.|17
CASSVLQGGSRSEKLFF
TGTGCCAGCAGTGTACTACAGGGGGGAAGTCGAAGTGAAAAACTGTTTTTT
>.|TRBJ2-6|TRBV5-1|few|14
CASSLGMGANVLTF
TGCGCCAGCAGCTTGGGGATGGGGGCCAACGTCCTGACTTTC
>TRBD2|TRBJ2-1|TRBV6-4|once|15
CASKGGTSGHNEQFF
TGTGCCAGCAAAGGGGGGACTAGCGGACACAATGAGCAGTTCTTC
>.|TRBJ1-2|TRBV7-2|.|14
CASSLDGGGYGYTF
TGTGCCAGCAGCTTAGATGGGGGGGGCTATGGCTACACCTTC
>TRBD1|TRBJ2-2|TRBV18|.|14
CASSRGQYTGELFF
TGTGCCAGCTCACGGGGACAGTACACCGGGGAGCTGTTTTTT
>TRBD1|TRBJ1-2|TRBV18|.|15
CASSPRGQGENGYTF
TGTGCCAGCTCACCAAGGGGACAGGGGGAGAACGGCTACACCTTC
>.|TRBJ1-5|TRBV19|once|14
CASTRLGSNQPQHF
TGTGCCAGTACCAGACTGGGGAGCAATCAGCCCCAGCATTTT
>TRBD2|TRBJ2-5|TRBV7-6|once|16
CASSLGGLAGVETQYF
TGTGCCAGCAGCTTAGGGGGACTAGCGGGGGTTGAGACCCAGTACTTC
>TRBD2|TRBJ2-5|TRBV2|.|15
CASSTSGQGLQTQYF
TGTGCCAGCAGCACTAGCGGGCAGGGCTTACAGACCCAGTACTTC
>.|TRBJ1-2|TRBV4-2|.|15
CASSQGAWGNYGYTF
TGTGCCAGCAGCCAAGGGGCGTGGGGCAACTATGGCTACACCTTC
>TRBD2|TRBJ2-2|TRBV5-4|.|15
CASSLTSGNTGELFF
TGTGCCAGCAGCCTGACTAGCGGGAACACCGGGGAGCTGTTTTTT
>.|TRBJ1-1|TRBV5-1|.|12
CASRQDSSEAFF
TGCGCCAGCAGACAGGACAGCTCTGAAGCTTTCTTT
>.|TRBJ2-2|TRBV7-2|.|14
CASSLDHSTGELFF
TGTGCCAGCAGCTTGGACCACTCCACCGGGGAGCTGTTTTTT
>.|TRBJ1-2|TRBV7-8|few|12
CASSFTGNGYTF
TGTGCCAGCAGCTTTACAGGGAATGGCTACACCTTC
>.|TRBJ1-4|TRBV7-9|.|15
CASSDTGRVNEKLFF
TGTGCCAGCAGCGACACAGGGAGGGTAAATGAAAAACTGTTTTTT
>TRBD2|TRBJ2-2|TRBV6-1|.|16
CASSVLAGQNTGELFF
TGTGCCAGCAGTGTACTAGCGGGACAAAACACCGGGGAGCTGTTTTTT
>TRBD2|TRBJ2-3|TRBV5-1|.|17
CASSLALAGGPSDTQYF
TGCGCCAGCAGCTTGGCCCTAGCGGGAGGGCCCTCAGATACGCAGTATTTT
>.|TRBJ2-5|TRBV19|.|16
CASSPAPIGSMKTQYF
TGTGCCAGTAGTCCGGCCCCGATAGGGTCGATGAAGACCCAGTACTTC
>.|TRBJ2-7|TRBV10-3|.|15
CAISGEWGPRYEQYF
TGTGCCATCAGTGGGGAATGGGGGCCCCGCTACGAGCAGTACTTC
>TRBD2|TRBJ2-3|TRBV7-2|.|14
CASSSLAGTDTQYF
TGTGCCAGCAGCTCACTAGCGGGAACAGATACGCAGTATTTT
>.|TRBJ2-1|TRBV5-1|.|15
CASSLEAGTFNEQFF
TGCGCCAGCAGCTTGGAAGCCGGGACTTTTAATGAGCAGTTCTTC
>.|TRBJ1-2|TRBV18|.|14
CASSPGGGNYGYTF
TGTGCCAGCTCACCAGGAGGGGGGAACTATGGCTACACCTTC
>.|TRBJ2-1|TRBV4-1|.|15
CASSQEPGEADEQFF
TGCGCCAGCAGCCAAGAACCGGGGGAGGCCGATGAGCAGTTCTTC
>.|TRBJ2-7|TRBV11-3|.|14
CASSFGGHPYEQYF
TGTGCCAGCAGCTTCGGGGGGCACCCCTACGAGCAGTACTTC
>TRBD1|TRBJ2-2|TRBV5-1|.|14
CASSRDSLSGELFF
TGCGCCAGCAGCCGGGACAGCCTTTCCGGGGAGCTGTTTTTT
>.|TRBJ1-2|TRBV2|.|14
CASKGQTVNYGYTF
TGTGCCAGCAAGGGTCAGACAGTGAACTATGGCTACACCTTC
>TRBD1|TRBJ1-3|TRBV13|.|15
CASSLGQGTGNTIYF
TGTGCCAGCAGCTTAGGACAGGGGACTGGAAACACCATATATTTT
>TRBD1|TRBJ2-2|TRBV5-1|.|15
CASSARDRGAGELFF
TGCGCCAGCAGCGCCCGGGACAGGGGGGCCGGGGAGCTGTTTTTT
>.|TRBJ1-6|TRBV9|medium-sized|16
CASSVGLSDYNSPLHF
TGTGCCAGCAGCGTCGGACTCTCAGACTATAATTCACCCCTCCACTTT
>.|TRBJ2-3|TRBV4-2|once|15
CASSEEEGVTDTQYF
TGTGCCAGCAGCGAGGAGGAGGGGGTTACAGATACGCAGTATTTT
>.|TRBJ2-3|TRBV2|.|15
CASIEQLEGGHTQYF
TGTGCCAGCATCGAGCAACTAGAGGGGGGTCATACGCAGTATTTT
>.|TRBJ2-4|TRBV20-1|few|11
CSASGTRVMEF
TGCAGTGCTAGCGGTACCAGGGTAATGGAATTC
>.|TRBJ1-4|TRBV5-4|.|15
CASSPQGGVDEKLFF
TGTGCCAGCAGCCCCCAAGGGGGGGTGGATGAAAAACTGTTTTTT
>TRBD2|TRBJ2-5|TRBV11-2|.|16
CASSLWGGEGPETQYF
TGTGCCAGCAGCTTATGGGGGGGAGAGGGGCCAGAGACCCAGTACTTC
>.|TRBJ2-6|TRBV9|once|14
CASSVSHSANVLTF
TGTGCCAGCAGCGTAAGCCACTCGGCCAACGTCCTGACTTTC
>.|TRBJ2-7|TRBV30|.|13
CACQGRADYEQYF
TGTGCCTGCCAAGGCCGGGCAGACTACGAGCAGTACTTC
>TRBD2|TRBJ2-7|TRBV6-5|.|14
CASRSAIAGYEQYF
TGTGCCAGCAGATCAGCGATAGCGGGCTACGAGCAGTACTTC
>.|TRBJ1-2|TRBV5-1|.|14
CASSGDGLNYGYTF
TGCGCCAGCAGCGGGGACGGACTAAACTATGGCTACACCTTC
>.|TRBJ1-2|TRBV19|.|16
CASSRPAGANLYGYTF
TGTGCCAGTAGTCGCCCTGCAGGGGCCAACCTCTATGGCTACACCTTC
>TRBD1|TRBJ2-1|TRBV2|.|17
CASSEALGGTGYDEQFF
TGTGCCAGCAGTGAAGCGCTTGGCGGGACAGGTTACGATGAGCAGTTCTTC
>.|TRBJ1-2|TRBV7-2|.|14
CASSLSRQNHGYTF
TGTGCCAGCAGCTTATCTCGACAGAACCATGGCTACACCTTC
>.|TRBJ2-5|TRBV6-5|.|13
CASSLQELETQYF
TGTGCCAGCAGTCTACAGGAATTGGAGACCCAGTACTTC